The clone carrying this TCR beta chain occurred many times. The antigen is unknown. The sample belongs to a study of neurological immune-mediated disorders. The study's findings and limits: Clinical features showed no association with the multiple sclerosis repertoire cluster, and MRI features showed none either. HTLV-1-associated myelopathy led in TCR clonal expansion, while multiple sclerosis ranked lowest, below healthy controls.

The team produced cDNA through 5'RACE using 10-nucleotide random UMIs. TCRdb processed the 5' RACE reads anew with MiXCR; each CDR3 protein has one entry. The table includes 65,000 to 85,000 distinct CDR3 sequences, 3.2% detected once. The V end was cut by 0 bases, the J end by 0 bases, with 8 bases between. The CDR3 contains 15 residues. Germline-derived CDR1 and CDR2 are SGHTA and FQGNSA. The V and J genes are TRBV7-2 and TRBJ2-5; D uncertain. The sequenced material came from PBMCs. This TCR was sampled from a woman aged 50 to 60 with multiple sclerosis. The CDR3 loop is CASSLAGQYQETQYF. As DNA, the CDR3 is TGTGCCAGCAGCTTAGCTGGGCAGTACCAAGAGACCCAGTACTTC.